This T cell receptor (beta chain) is drawn from a study of cytomegalovirus exposure and HLA in healthy donors. To note about this clone: No antigen is known for it.

Whole-study results and caveats: Among the most significant clusters, several appeared linked to common viral pathogens in a later analysis. Later analysis identified a missense DCLRE1C variant that was linked to TCR beta V- and J-gene trimming. A reported reduction in N-insertions relative to the roughly 710-donor mean was seen in an Asian-associated ancestry cluster in a later analysis.

It was with 60 Vbeta and 13 Jbeta primers that the PCR ran. Data came from immunoSEQ multiplex PCR; TCRdb stores just in-frame clones and leaves some out. The top ten hold 1.4% to 1.5% of the sample, which has over 140,000 clones, 70% to 85% seen once. Donors showed nominal health when sampled, although they likely had unrecorded immune exposures. Trimming removed 6 bases from V and 10 bases from J, with 18 bases in between. Germline lookup yields CDR1 SNHLY and CDR2 FYNNEI. This CDR3 is 14 amino acids long. This chain links TRBV2 with TRBJ1-4; D call uncertain. Sequencing was done on a sample of PBMCs. This receptor was identified in a man aged 25 to 40 in good health and CMV-seropositive. CDR3 nucleotides: TGTGCCAGCAGGGTGATCGAGGCGTCGGTAAAACTGTTTTTT. It is translated as CASRVIEASVKLFF.